This T cell receptor (beta chain) was sequenced in a study of blood T cell repertoires in COVID-19. This CDR3 has 13 residues. Trimming left V 5 bases short and J 10 bases short, with 15 bases between. Germline CDR1 SGHNT, CDR2 YENEEA. Profiled with immunoSEQ multiplex PCR; TCRdb holds only in-frame clones, not every one. The data contain about 160,000 clones, about four fifths of them singletons. Sequencing was performed on peripheral blood. The clonotype originates from a woman between 55 and 75 years old with COVID-19, enrolled during active disease. The chain links TRBV11-3 to TRBJ2-1, with D perhaps TRBD1 (5 bases). The DNA for the CDR3 is TGTGCCAGCAGCCAGGGCCCCGGCCGGGAGCAGTTCTTC. Protein product: CASSQGPGREQFF.